This passage covers 18 T cell receptor beta chains from one sample sequenced in a study of identical twins. Using its own MiXCR run on the 5' RACE reads, TCRdb lists one record per CDR3 protein. Of fewer than 900,000 distinct CDR3 sequences detected, approximately 18% appear once; the ten largest clones hold around 13%. The same sample was also used in a study of T cells expressing NK-cell markers.

The sequenced sample was PBMCs. These receptors were taken from a woman aged 18-29 years in good health.

The gene calls are TRBV20-1 and TRBJ2-1; the match to TRBD2 covers 12 bases. The CDR3 is 13 amino acids. Per germline, CDR1 DFQATT and CDR2 SNEGSKA (reference sequence). The V segment lost 5 bases and the J segment 10 bases; nucleotides outside the gene matches: 6. The CDR3 DNA reads as TGCAGTGCTCCTGGACTAGCGGGAAAGGAGCAGTTCTTC. Its protein is CSAPGLAGKEQFF.

This clonotype was counted ten times or more. The CDR3 DNA reads TGCAGTGCTAGAGGGACTAGCGGGGGGGCGTTTAAAAACATTCAGTACTTC. As protein: CSARGTSGGAFKNIQYF. The chain carries TRBV20-1 and TRBJ2-4, with TRBD2 matching 15 bases. With V trimmed by 1 base and J by 4 bases, 5 bases remained unmatched. CDR1 DFQATT and CDR2 SNEGSKA come from the germline V gene (reference sequence). CDR3 length: 17 amino acids.

This clonotype was counted a few times. J is TRBJ2-5 and V is TRBV20-1; D uncertain. The V end lost 6 bases, the J end lost 5 bases, and 7 bases lay between the germline ends. This CDR3 contains 10 residues. Germline CDR1 reads DFQATT; CDR2 reads SNEGSKA (reference sequence). The CDR3: CSAISETQYF. For the CDR3, the DNA is TGCAGTGCGATCTCTGAGACCCAGTACTTC.

This chain joins TRBV20-1 and TRBJ2-2; D gene ambiguous. Between the trimmed V and J ends, which lost 0 bases and 8 bases, there was a span of 10 bases. Germline V gene sequence: CDR1 DFQATT, CDR2 SNEGSKA (reference sequence). The CDR3 is 13 residues long. CDR3 sequence reads: CSARDLEPGELFF. For the CDR3, the DNA is TGCAGTGCTAGAGATCTGGAACCGGGGGAGCTGTTTTTT.

CDR3 bases: TGCGCCAGCAGCTGGAGCCGAGGAGGACAGGGCCTAGTAGGTGGCTACACCTTC. This sequence encodes CASSWSRGGQGLVGGYTF. The rearrangement links TRBV5-1 to TRBJ1-2; TRBD1 aligns across 8 bases. Germline trimming cut 3 bases from V and 7 bases from J; bases unmatched to any gene: 20. Germline V gene lookup returns CDR1 SGHRS and CDR2 YFSETQ. This CDR3 is 18 amino acids long.

This sequence joins TRBV29-1 and TRBJ2-5, with 10 bases aligning to TRBD2. Germline CDR1 reads SQVTM; CDR2 reads ANQGSEA. CDR3 length: 15 amino acids. V shed 4 bases, J shed 1 base, and the junction held 6 bases outside the gene matches. CDR3 DNA: TGCAGCGTTGCCTACAGCGGGGGGGCCCAAGAGACCCAGTACTTC. Translating gives CSVAYSGGAQETQYF.

The chain is built from TRBV9 and TRBJ2-3; 8 nucleotides line up with TRBD2. This CDR3 contains 17 residues. J was trimmed by 3 bases and V by 7 bases; bases with no gene match: 16. Germline CDR1 is SGDLS and CDR2 is YYNGEE. In DNA, the CDR3 is TGTGCCAGCGGGGCCAGTAAGCGGGGGCCCGCAACAGATACGCAGTATTTT. It is translated as CASGASKRGPATDTQYF.

The chain employs TRBV4-3 and TRBJ2-2; 9 positions match TRBD1. The germline CDR1 and CDR2 sequences are LGHNA and YSLEER. The trim removed 4 bases at V and 3 bases at J, leaving 15 bases unmatched. The CDR3 consists of 19 residues. CDR3 coding DNA: TGCGCCAGCAGCCGCACGGGACAGGGAATCGGAGGTTACACCGGGGAGCTGTTTTTT. It yields the protein CASSRTGQGIGGYTGELFF.

This clonotype came up a few times. The rearrangement uses TRBV12-3 or TRBV12-4 and TRBJ1-5; no firm D call. This CDR3 region has 12 residues. Trimming stripped 3 bases from V and 11 bases from J, with 11 bases between. The CDR3 DNA follows: TGTGCCAGCAGTTTTCCCCCGAATACCCAGCATTTT. Translated: CASSFPPNTQHF.

The genes are TRBV11-2 and TRBJ2-5; 10 bases line up with TRBD2. Germline assignment: CDR1 SGHAT and CDR2 FQNNGV. J gave up 0 bases and V 0 bases, and 1 base lay outside the gene matches. The CDR3 sequence is 16 residues long. Here the CDR3 DNA reads TGTGCCAGCAGCTTAGAAGCGGGGGGGTACCAAGAGACCCAGTACTTC. Its translation is CASSLEAGGYQETQYF.

This clonotype has only a few counts. CDR3 sequence reads: CSARDPRDPSYEQYF. The CDR3 nucleotides read TGCAGTGCTAGAGACCCACGGGACCCATCCTACGAGCAGTACTTC. V usage is TRBV20-1 and J usage is TRBJ2-7; either TRBD1 or TRBD2 may fit D (5 bases each). The length of the CDR3 is 15 residues. From germline, CDR1 is DFQATT and CDR2 SNEGSKA (reference sequence). Trimming cost V 0 bases and J 1 base, with 13 bases left between them.

The rearrangement links TRBV18 to TRBJ1-1; 7 nucleotides line up with TRBD1. The CDR3 loop spans 14 amino acids. The germline V gene encodes CDR1 KGHSH and CDR2 LQKENI. V lost 4 bases to trimming and J lost 1 base; unmatched junction nucleotides: 3. CDR3 nucleotides: TGTGCCAGCTCACACAGACAGGGGAACACTGAAGCTTTCTTT. It translates to CASSHRQGNTEAFF.

The chain recombines TRBV2 with TRBJ2-1, with no clear D. Germline V CDR1 and CDR2: SNHLY, FYNNEI. The CDR3 length is 11 residues. The V end lost 4 bases, the J end lost 13 bases, and 11 bases lay between the germline ends. The CDR3 protein is CASSGWADQFF. The CDR3 DNA reads as TGTGCCAGCAGTGGATGGGCAGACCAGTTCTTC.

The rearrangement joins TRBV5-5 to TRBJ2-2; the D is unclear. Trimming stripped 1 base from V and 4 bases from J, with 11 bases between. This CDR3 is 15 amino acids long. Per germline, CDR1 SGHKS and CDR2 YYEKEE (reference sequence). CDR3 region: CASSLLVLPTGELFF. CDR3 bases: TGTGCCAGCAGCTTGCTCGTACTACCCACCGGGGAGCTGTTTTTT.

This clonotype came up a few times. The chain recombines TRBV12-3 or TRBV12-4 with TRBJ2-7; D gene unclear. The CDR3 sequence is 14 residues long. Trimming removed 3 bases at V and 2 bases at J, with 11 bases between. In DNA form, the CDR3 reads TGTGCCAGCAGTTTCGGAACTTCCACCTACGAGCAGTACTTC. Translation gives CASSFGTSTYEQYF.

The chain is built from TRBV27 and TRBJ2-2; D is unclear. Germline V gene lookup returns CDR1 MNHEY and CDR2 SMNVEV (reference sequence). The V gene lost 2 bases and the J gene lost 7 bases, with 14 bases spanning the gap. This CDR3 region has 15 residues. The CDR3 loop is CASSLASLGRGELFF. The CDR3 DNA reads TGTGCCAGCAGTTTAGCCTCTCTAGGACGCGGGGAGCTGTTTTTT.

This clonotype appeared a few times. The V gene is TRBV11-2, the J gene TRBJ2-2; possible D gene TRBD1, 5 bases. The V gene's germline CDR1 is SGHAT and CDR2 FQNNGV. Trimming shortened V by 5 bases and J by 4 bases, and 11 bases separated the two germline ends. The CDR3 totals 14 residues. CDR3 coding DNA: TGTGCCAGCAGCGTCCTACAGGTCACCGGGGAGCTGTTTTTT. Its protein product is CASSVLQVTGELFF.

V gene TRBV9 combines with J gene TRBJ2-1; D not resolved. V lost 7 bases to trimming and J lost 8 bases, with 16 bases between them. Per the germline V gene, CDR1 is SGDLS and CDR2 is YYNGEE. CDR3 length equals 13 residues. The CDR3 region is CASGGRFDHEQFF. The CDR3 coding sequence is TGTGCCAGCGGCGGTCGCTTTGACCATGAGCAGTTCTTC.